This TCR beta chain was recorded in a study of shared clonotypes between healthy human individuals. Looking at the study overall: For every donor, three CD4 naive, three CD4 memory, two CD8 naive and one CD8 memory plates were used.

For this clone: Its cognate antigen is unknown.

Study results and caveats: Naive subsets generally had larger estimated richness than memory subsets. Among donors, clonotype sharing was expected to be affected by sequencing depth.

The assay was immunoSEQ multiplex PCR, and TCRdb's table has in-frame clones only and misses some. Of tens of thousands of clones in the sample, about 64% were seen once. Germline-derived CDR1 and CDR2 are MNHNS and SASEGT. The germline V and J ends were trimmed by 2 bases and 0 bases, with 14 bases remaining between them. The CDR3 runs 16 residues. This TCR derives from a man aged 30-40 years in good health. The chain carries TRBV6-1 and TRBJ2-7; D gene uncertain. The source material was memory CD8+ T cells sorted from blood. Subset described: CD45RO+ cells pooled with CCR7-negative TemRA cells. This chain's CDR3 is CASSESPGPGSYEQYF. In DNA, the CDR3 is TGTGCCAGCAGTGAATCCCCAGGACCGGGCTCCTACGAGCAGTACTTC.